This T cell receptor beta chain was captured in a study of T cell clones after liver transplantation. General study results and limits: A larger donor-reactive than third-party decline suggested partial antigen-specific deletion. Low donor cell numbers restricted donor-reactive repertoire measurement in two subjects.

A word on this clone: Its antigen is as yet unknown.

Here immunoSEQ multiplex PCR was the method, and the copy in TCRdb shows in-frame clones only, minus some. This table holds roughly 80,000 clones, 70% to 85% found once. The CDR3 consists of 17 residues. The germline gives CDR1 SGHTA, CDR2 FQGNSA. V lost 2 bases, J lost 2 bases, and 18 bases lay in between. The source was CD4+ T cells from blood, collected around 45 months after liver transplant. This clonotype was obtained from a human patient who received a liver transplant. These T cells may partly come from the graft donor. V gene TRBV7-2 combines with J gene TRBJ2-5, with unresolved D. CDR3 nucleotide sequence: TGTGCCAGCAGCTTATTAGCTTCACCAAACCCGCAAGAGACCCAGTACTTC. Protein sequence: CASSLLASPNPQETQYF.